This T cell receptor beta chain was sequenced in a study of T-cell reconstitution after alpha-beta-depleted transplantation in children. The germline V and J ends were trimmed by 0 bases and 0 bases, with 6 bases remaining between them. CDR3 length: 15 residues. CDR1 is MNHEY and CDR2 is SVGAGI in the germline V gene. General study points: Most T-cell counts and diversity one year after the transplant came from T cells that were newly produced. It was surviving recipient T cells and thymic progenitors that gave some patients high TCRbeta diversity at day 60. Expanded clones from the graft, numbering several hundred, reportedly supplied alpha-beta T cells about two months after transplant.

This clonotype has more than one count but fewer than ten. What it binds is unknown. The library targeted TCRbeta and was prepared with unique molecular identifiers. TCRdb re-derived calls from the PCR reads in MiXCR, one entry per CDR3 protein. The table lists about 1,000,000 distinct CDR3 sequences, roughly 31% of them singletons. The chain couples TRBV6-5 to TRBJ2-1; no clear D gene. The sequence was obtained from a boy less than two years old who had a stem cell transplant for SCID, so the T cells may come from the graft donor. The source was PBMCs, mostly from graft donor cells, collected 360 days after TCRalphabeta/CD19-depleted stem cell transplant. The CDR3 reads CASSYSAHSYNEQFF. The CDR3 nucleotides read TGTGCCAGCAGTTACTCGGCACACTCCTACAATGAGCAGTTCTTC.